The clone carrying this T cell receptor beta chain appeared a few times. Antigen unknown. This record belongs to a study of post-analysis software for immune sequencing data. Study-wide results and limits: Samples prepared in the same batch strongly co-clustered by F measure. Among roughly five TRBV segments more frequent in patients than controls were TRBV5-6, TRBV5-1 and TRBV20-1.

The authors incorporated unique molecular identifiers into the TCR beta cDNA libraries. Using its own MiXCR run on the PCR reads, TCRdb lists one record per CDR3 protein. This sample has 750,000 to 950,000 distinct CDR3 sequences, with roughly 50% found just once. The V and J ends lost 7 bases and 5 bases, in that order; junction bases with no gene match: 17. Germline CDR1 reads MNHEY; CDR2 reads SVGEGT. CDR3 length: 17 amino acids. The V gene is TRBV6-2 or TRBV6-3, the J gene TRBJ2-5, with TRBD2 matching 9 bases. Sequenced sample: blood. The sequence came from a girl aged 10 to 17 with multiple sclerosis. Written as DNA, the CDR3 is TGTGCCAGCACCTCGTGGAGACGCGGGGGGGCCGGGGAGACCCAGTACTTC. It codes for CASTSWRRGGAGETQYF.